This is a list of T cell receptor beta chains from one sample in a study of blood T cell repertoires in COVID-19. Measured with immunoSEQ multiplex PCR; TCRdb has only the in-frame clones, and not every one. The sample lists approximately 15,000 clones, almost 85% occurring once. Sequencing was carried out using peripheral blood. These TCRs come from a woman in her seventies with active COVID-19. Both conserved end residues are trimmed from each CDR3.

v_gene,j_gene,CDR3aa
TRBV6-2/TRBV6-3,TRBJ1-5,ASSRDRTGNSNQPQH
TRBV9,TRBJ2-1,ASSVTGEYNEQF
TRBV4-2,TRBJ1-1,ASSQGAGIEAF
TRBV6-2/TRBV6-3,TRBJ1-2,ASSYDRNYGYT
TRBV3-1/TRBV3-2,TRBJ1-1,ASSQNNMNTEAF
TRBV19,TRBJ1-3,ASSTDRASGNTIY
TRBV7-2,TRBJ2-5,ASSSSGREEETQY
TRBV28,TRBJ2-1,ASSAGQGRRSSYNEQF
TRBV18,TRBJ2-2,ASSPGLTGLGELF
TRBV5-5,TRBJ1-4,ASSPDSVNEKLF
TRBV3-1/TRBV3-2,TRBJ1-4,ASSRGLGLNEKLF
TRBV4-2,TRBJ2-5,ASSPNQGLAGGETQY
TRBV18,TRBJ2-1,ASSPLPSPSFEGNEQF
TRBV19,TRBJ2-3,ASSNRQVLGPQGTQY
TRBV5-1,TRBJ2-1,ASSLEGSGASGEQF
TRBV7-3,TRBJ2-7,ASSLGDRGYEQY
TRBV27,TRBJ2-2,ASSPGQGLPGELF
TRBV3-1/TRBV3-2,TRBJ2-5,ASSQALLRWAQETQY